A single sample gave rise to the 8 T cell receptor beta chains below, sequenced in a study of blood T cell repertoires in COVID-19. TCRdb's copy holds only in-frame clones and misses some; the assay was immunoSEQ multiplex PCR. The top ten clones hold 5.5% to 7% of a sample with fewer than 250,000 clones, about 88% of them seen once. Sequencing was performed on peripheral blood. Receptors originate from a woman aged 35 to 49 who had recovered from COVID-19.

The V gene is TRBV20-1, the J gene TRBJ2-5; a weak D match, TRBD1 (6 bases). Germline V lookup: CDR1 DFQATT, CDR2 SNEGSKA (reference sequence). This CDR3 comprises 11 residues. Between the trimmed V and J ends, which lost 7 bases and 5 bases, there was a span of 11 bases. In DNA form, the CDR3 reads TGCAGTGGATTGAGGGGGGAGACCCAGTACTTC. This encodes CSGLRGETQYF.

J is TRBJ2-7 and V is TRBV3-1 (or the pseudogene TRBV3-2), with 15 positions matching TRBD2. CDR3 length: 17 residues. V shed 4 bases, J shed 5 bases, and the junction held 9 bases outside the gene matches. Per germline, CDR1 LGHDT and CDR2 YNNKEL (reference sequence). The CDR3: CASSRGLAGGPGNEQYF. In nucleotides, the CDR3 is TGTGCCAGCAGCCGAGGACTAGCGGGAGGGCCGGGTAACGAGCAGTACTTC.

The chain couples TRBV4-2 to TRBJ2-7, with a possible D match to TRBD2 (5 bases). The CDR3 has 19 amino acids. CDR1 and CDR2 (germline): LGHNA, YNFKEQ. The V gene lost 3 bases and the J gene lost 3 bases, with 27 bases spanning the gap. DNA for the CDR3: TGTGCCAGCAGCCAGACTAAGGGCCCCGGGAAGAACATTCACTACGAGCAGTACTTC. This sequence encodes CASSQTKGPGKNIHYEQYF.

The chain employs TRBV4-1 and TRBJ2-7, with 11 nucleotides matching TRBD2. The CDR3 runs to 18 residues. Germline CDR1 is MGHRA and CDR2 is YSYEKL. Trimming cost V 0 bases and J 2 bases; bases outside gene matches: 9. The CDR3 nucleotides read TGCGCCAGCAGCCAAGAACGGCTAGCGGGAGGAAAGACCTACGAGCAGTACTTC. This translates into CASSQERLAGGKTYEQYF.

This clone appeared many times. The rearrangement links TRBV19 to TRBJ2-6, with 7 bases matching TRBD1. Germline values: CDR1 LNHDA, CDR2 SQIVND (reference sequence). V was clipped by 6 bases and J by 2 bases; unmatched bases: 4. The CDR3 consists of 15 residues. The CDR3 DNA follows: TGTGCCAGTAGGACCCAGGGGGCTGGGGCCAACGTCCTGACTTTC. Protein product: CASRTQGAGANVLTF.

The V and J genes are TRBV29-1 and TRBJ1-1; D gene uncertain. CDR1 and CDR2 (germline): SQVTM, ANQGSEA. V lost 4 bases and J lost 3, with 18 bases in between. This CDR3 spans 15 amino acids. The CDR3 loop is CSVGEWGSIDTEAFF. CDR3 nucleotide sequence: TGCAGCGTTGGGGAGTGGGGTTCAATAGACACTGAAGCTTTCTTT.

The chain is built from TRBV6-5 and TRBJ1-1; TRBD1 agrees at 8 bases. Trimming at V came to 2 bases and at J to 5 bases, leaving 7 bases not matched to a gene. The CDR3 runs to 15 residues. Germline CDR1 and CDR2: MNHEY and SVGAGI. CDR3 in amino acids: CASSYRDRGRTEAFF. The CDR3 nucleotides read TGTGCCAGCAGTTACAGAGACAGGGGACGAACTGAAGCTTTCTTT.

This chain joins TRBV6-5 and TRBJ2-7; D remains ambiguous. The CDR3 is made up of 11 amino acids. V was shortened by 7 bases and J by 6 bases, with 10 bases between the two germline ends. Germline assignment: CDR1 MNHEY and CDR2 SVGAGI. CDR3 region: CASMRMVEQYF. In DNA form, the CDR3 reads TGTGCCAGCATGCGGATGGTCGAGCAGTACTTC.